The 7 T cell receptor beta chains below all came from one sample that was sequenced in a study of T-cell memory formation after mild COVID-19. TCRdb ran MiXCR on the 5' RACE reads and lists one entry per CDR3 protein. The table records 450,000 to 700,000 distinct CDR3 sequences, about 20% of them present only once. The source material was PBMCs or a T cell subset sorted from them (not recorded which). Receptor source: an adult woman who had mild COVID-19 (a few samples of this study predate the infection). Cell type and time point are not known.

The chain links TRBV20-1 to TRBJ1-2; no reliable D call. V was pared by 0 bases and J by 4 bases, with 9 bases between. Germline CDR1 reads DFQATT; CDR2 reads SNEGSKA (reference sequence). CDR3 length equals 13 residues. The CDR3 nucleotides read TGCAGTGCTAGAGAACAGTGGGGCTATGGCTACACCTTC. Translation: CSAREQWGYGYTF.

The CDR3 is CASSQATLGNEQFF. The CDR3 nucleotides read TGTGCCAGCAGCCAAGCGACCCTTGGCAATGAGCAGTTCTTC. The chain recombines TRBV4-2 with TRBJ2-1; no firm D call. Germline V gene data show CDR1 as LGHNA and CDR2 as YNFKEQ. The CDR3 runs 14 residues. V lost 1 base to trimming and J lost 6 bases, with 10 bases between them.

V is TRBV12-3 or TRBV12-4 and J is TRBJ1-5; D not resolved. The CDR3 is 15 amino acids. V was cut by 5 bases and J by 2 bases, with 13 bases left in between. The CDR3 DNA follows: TGTGCCAGCAGTCCCCGGCAGGTGGGCAATCAGCCCCAGCATTTT. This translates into CASSPRQVGNQPQHF.

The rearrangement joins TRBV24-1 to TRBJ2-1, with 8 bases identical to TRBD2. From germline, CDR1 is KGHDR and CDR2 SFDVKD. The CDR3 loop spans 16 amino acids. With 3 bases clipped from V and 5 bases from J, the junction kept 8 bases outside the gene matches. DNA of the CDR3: TGTGCCACCAGTGATCGGATGGGGACTAGAGACAATGAGCAGTTCTTC. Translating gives CATSDRMGTRDNEQFF.

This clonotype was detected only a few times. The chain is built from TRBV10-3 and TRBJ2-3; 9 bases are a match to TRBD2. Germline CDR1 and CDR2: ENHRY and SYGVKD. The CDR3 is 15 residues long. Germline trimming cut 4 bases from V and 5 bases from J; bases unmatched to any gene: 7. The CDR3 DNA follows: TGTGCCATCAGTGCGGGACTAGCCCAAGGAGATACGCAGTATTTT. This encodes CAISAGLAQGDTQYF.

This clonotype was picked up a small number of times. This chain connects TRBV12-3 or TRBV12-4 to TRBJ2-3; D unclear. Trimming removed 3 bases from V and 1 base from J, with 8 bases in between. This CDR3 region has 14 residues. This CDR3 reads CASSLGIGTDTQYF. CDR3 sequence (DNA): TGTGCCAGCAGTTTGGGGATTGGCACAGATACGCAGTATTTT.

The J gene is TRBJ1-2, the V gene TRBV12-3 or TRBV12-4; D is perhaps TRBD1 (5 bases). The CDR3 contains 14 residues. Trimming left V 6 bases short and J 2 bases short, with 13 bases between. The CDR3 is CASRGGVGNYGYTF. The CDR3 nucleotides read TGTGCCAGCAGAGGAGGGGTCGGGAACTATGGCTACACCTTC.